These 12 T cell receptor beta chains originate from one sample sequenced in a study of OX40 agonist ivuxolimab in advanced cancers. Here immunoSEQ multiplex PCR was the method, and the copy in TCRdb shows in-frame clones only, minus some. Of about 50,000 clones listed, 80% to 85% are singletons. Sample: CD4+ or CD8+ T cells sorted from blood, taken in a trial of the OX40 agonist ivuxolimab. The receptors shown here come from an adult with an advanced solid tumor such as melanoma, head and neck, liver or kidney cancer.

The gene calls are TRBV18 and TRBJ1-1; the D gene is possibly TRBD1 (5 bases). The CDR3 loop spans 14 amino acids. Germline CDR1 KGHSH, CDR2 LQKENI. V shed 6 bases and J shed 7 bases, with 18 bases lying between them. DNA for the CDR3: TGTGCCAGCTCCACCAGGGCTAAGTTTGGTGAAGCTTTCTTT. The encoded protein is CASSTRAKFGEAFF.

CDR3 nucleotide sequence: TGTGCCAGCAGTCTTAGCGGGGACACCTACAATGAGCAGTTCTTC. This encodes CASSLSGDTYNEQFF. The chain has TRBV9 and TRBJ2-1; 8 bases match TRBD2. This CDR3 is 15 amino acids long. V shed 5 bases, J shed 2 bases, and the junction held 6 bases outside the gene matches. Germline values: CDR1 SGDLS, CDR2 YYNGEE.

The rearrangement joins TRBV6-5 to TRBJ1-3; D is ambiguous. Trimming left V 3 bases short and J 0 bases short, with 6 bases between. The V gene's germline CDR1 is MNHEY and CDR2 SVGAGI. CDR3 length: 14 residues. The CDR3 here is CASSYGDSGNTIYF. DNA of the CDR3: TGTGCCAGCAGTTATGGGGACTCTGGAAACACCATATATTTT.

The CDR3 is CASSRGGVRADTQYF. CDR3 coding DNA: TGCGCCAGTTCAAGGGGAGGTGTTAGGGCAGATACGCAGTATTTT. The rearrangement uses TRBV5-1 and TRBJ2-3; maybe TRBD2 (6 bases). V shed 8 bases and J shed 4 bases, with 20 bases lying between them. The CDR3 is made up of 15 amino acids. Germline V gene sequence: CDR1 SGHRS, CDR2 YFSETQ. Variable domain in full (rest from reference TRBV5-1 and TRBJ2-3): KAGVTQTPRYLIKTRGQQVTLSCSPISGHRSVSWYQQTPGQGLQFLFEYFSETQRNKGNFPGRFSGRQFSNSRSEMNVSTLELGDSALYLCASSRGGVRADTQYFGPGTRLTVL.

The chain joins TRBV9 to TRBJ2-7; 7 nucleotides agree with TRBD2. Germline trimming cut 3 bases from V and 6 bases from J; bases unmatched to any gene: 3. The CDR3 totals 12 residues. Germline CDR1 SGDLS, CDR2 YYNGEE. CDR3 nucleotides: TGTGCCAGCAGCGCCACGGGAGGCGAGCAGTACTTC. Protein sequence: CASSATGGEQYF.

V usage is TRBV5-1 and J usage is TRBJ2-5, with 10 positions matching TRBD2. The germline V gene encodes CDR1 SGHRS and CDR2 YFSETQ. V lost 4 bases and J lost 5; bases outside the gene matches: 8. The CDR3 consists of 15 residues. The CDR3 DNA reads TGCGCCAGCAGCATAAGCGGGAGGGAGCTGGAGACCCAGTACTTC. Its protein is CASSISGRELETQYF.

This chain links TRBV4-2 with TRBJ1-2; 9 bases map to TRBD1. The V gene's germline CDR1 is LGHNA and CDR2 YNFKEQ. This CDR3 comprises 14 residues. V lost 1 base to trimming and J lost 6 bases; unmatched junction nucleotides: 3. The CDR3, as DNA: TGTGCCAGCAGCCAAGGGGGACAGGGTGATGGCTACACCTTC. The encoded protein is CASSQGGQGDGYTF.

This clone was counted a few times. The CDR3 sequence is CASSWSNTEAFF. The CDR3 coding sequence is TGTGCCAGTAGTTGGAGTAACACTGAAGCTTTCTTT. The chain joins TRBV19 to TRBJ1-1; D remains ambiguous. Germline V gene lookup returns CDR1 LNHDA and CDR2 SQIVND (reference sequence). The CDR3 extends over 12 amino acids. V was clipped by 5 bases and J by 2 bases, with 6 bases between them.

This chain joins TRBV6-1 and TRBJ2-5, with D uncertain. The CDR3 consists of 12 residues. CDR1 MNHNS and CDR2 SASEGT come from the germline V gene. Trimming shortened V by 6 bases and J by 5 bases, and 10 bases separated the two germline ends. CDR3 in DNA: TGTGCCAGCAGCCCCAGTTGGGAGACCCAGTACTTC. Translated: CASSPSWETQYF.

This clone was recorded a few times. The CDR3 here is CASSQGWDRGSYGYTF. Here the CDR3 DNA reads TGTGCCAGCAGCCAAGGGTGGGACAGGGGATCCTATGGCTACACCTTC. The V and J genes are TRBV7-9 and TRBJ1-2; 10 positions agree with TRBD1. The CDR3 runs 16 residues. The junction had 10 bases not matched to a gene; V was cut back by 5 bases and J by 4 bases. Germline values: CDR1 SEHNR, CDR2 FQNEAQ (reference sequence).

V usage is TRBV6-6 and J usage is TRBJ2-2; TRBD2 is a possible D gene (5 bases). This CDR3 spans 13 amino acids. From germline, CDR1 is MNHNY and CDR2 SVGAGI (reference sequence). V lost 2 bases and J 5 bases, leaving 6 bases between the germline ends. The CDR3 DNA sequence: TGTGCCAGCAGTTACCGCGGGACCGGGGAGCTGTTTTTT. Protein product: CASSYRGTGELFF.

This clone has only a few counts. The V and J genes are TRBV19 and TRBJ1-2; the D gene is possibly TRBD1 (5 bases). The length of the CDR3 is 16 residues. Trimming stripped 8 bases from V and 0 bases from J, with 19 bases between. Germline assignment: CDR1 LNHDA and CDR2 SQIVND (reference sequence). CDR3 bases: TGTGCCAGTCGGCTGGGGTCGACAGTAGCTAACTATGGCTACACCTTC. As protein: CASRLGSTVANYGYTF.